The rows below give T cell receptor beta chains drawn from one sample of a study of blood T cell repertoires in COVID-19. Libraries were prepared by immunoSEQ multiplex PCR; TCRdb keeps only in-frame clonotypes and omits some of them. The data hold nearly 55,000 clones, with approximately 91% observed a single time. What was sequenced was peripheral blood. These receptors were collected from a woman aged 60-75 years with active or convalescent COVID-19. The CDR3 runs from the conserved cysteine through the conserved F or W. D genes are given only for firm matches. A clone size is listed for some rows: how often the clone was seen (once, few, many), or a class if it is expanded.

NA,TRBJ2-3,NA,TRBV4-2,TGTGCCAGCAGCCAAGATTTAGGGGAAGGGACAGATACGCAGTATTTT,CASSQDLGEGTDTQYF
NA,TRBJ1-3,NA,TRBV30,TGTGCCTGGAGTGTACTATCGTCTGGAAACACCATATATTTT,CAWSVLSSGNTIYF
TRBD1,TRBJ2-3,NA,TRBV28,TGTGCCAGCAGTTCAGAGACAGGGTCCACAGATACGCAGTATTTT,CASSSETGSTDTQYF
TRBD2,TRBJ2-3,NA,TRBV7-3,TGTGCCAGCAGCTTCGGCGTAGCGGGGGGGGCAGATACGCAGTATTTT,CASSFGVAGGADTQYF
TRBD1,TRBJ1-2,NA,TRBV5-6,TGTGCCAGCAGCGTAGACAGGGGGCGGGACTATGGCTACACCTTC,CASSVDRGRDYGYTF
NA,TRBJ2-7,once,TRBV28,TGTGCCAGCAGTGTACAGGGATCCCCAACGCTCCGCGAGCAGTACTTC,CASSVQGSPTLREQYF
TRBD1,TRBJ1-1,NA,TRBV30,TGTGCCTGGAGTTTCCGGGACAGTGAAGCTTTCTTT,CAWSFRDSEAFF
NA,TRBJ1-4,NA,TRBV11-2,TGTGCCAGCAGCGCGGGGGAAAAACTGTTTTTT,CASSAGEKLFF
NA,TRBJ2-7,NA,TRBV2,TGTGCCAGCAGTGACACCCTTACTCGAGGCGAGCAGTACTTC,CASSDTLTRGEQYF
NA,TRBJ1-1,NA,TRBV28,TGTGCCAGCACAACGGGCACTGAAGCTTTCTTT,CASTTGTEAFF
NA,TRBJ2-3,NA,TRBV6-5,TGTGCCAGCAGTTACCTAGGACAAAGCACAGATACGCAGTATTTT,CASSYLGQSTDTQYF
TRBD1,TRBJ1-2,NA,TRBV5-4,TGTGCCAGCAGACCGGGACAGGGGGCATGGGGCTACACCTTC,CASRPGQGAWGYTF
NA,TRBJ1-2,once,TRBV28,TGTGCCAGCGGGGGGTTAAGTTTGGTTGGCTACACCTTC,CASGGLSLVGYTF
TRBD1,TRBJ1-3,NA,TRBV5-5,TGTGCCAGCAGCTTGCAGGACAGGGGAAACACCATATATTTT,CASSLQDRGNTIYF
NA,TRBJ2-7,NA,TRBV20-1,TGCAGTGCTAGAGATCGAGTGGAGCAGTACTTC,CSARDRVEQYF
TRBD2,TRBJ2-7,NA,TRBV4-2,TGTGCCAGCAGCCAAGACCCGGGGGGAAACTACGAGCAGTACTTC,CASSQDPGGNYEQYF
TRBD2,TRBJ2-7,NA,TRBV7-3,TGTGCCAGCAGCTTTGGCGGGAGTGCCTACGAGCAGTACTTC,CASSFGGSAYEQYF
TRBD2,TRBJ2-1,NA,TRBV28,TGTGCCAGCAGTTTAGGGACTAGCGGTCCAGGGGGAATCAATGAGCAGTTCTTC,CASSLGTSGPGGINEQFF